Presented here are 8 T cell receptor beta chains from one specimen sequenced in a study of blood T cell repertoires in COVID-19. Repertoires were generated with immunoSEQ multiplex PCR, while TCRdb's copy carries only in-frame clones and drops some. The data hold about 76,000 clones, with around nine tenths observed a single time. Sequences were obtained from peripheral blood. Receptors originate from a human donor in a cohort sampled during active COVID-19.

The V gene is TRBV3-1 (or the pseudogene TRBV3-2), the J gene TRBJ2-6, with D unresolved. The CDR3 is made up of 14 amino acids. Trimming took off 0 bases at V and 3 bases at J, with 3 bases between the two ends. CDR1 is LGHDT and CDR2 is YNNKEL in the germline V gene (reference sequence). CDR3 amino acids: CASSQDVGANVLTF. The CDR3 DNA reads TGTGCCAGCAGCCAAGACGTTGGGGCCAACGTCCTGACTTTC.

V is TRBV3-1 (or the pseudogene TRBV3-2) and J is TRBJ2-1; D gene unclear. CDR3 length: 13 amino acids. Germline V CDR1 and CDR2: LGHDT, YNNKEL (reference sequence). V was cut by 1 base and J by 5 bases, with 6 bases left in between. The CDR3, as DNA: TGTGCCAGCAGCCAAGGACTCCACAATGAGCAGTTCTTC. This gives the protein CASSQGLHNEQFF.

By sample share, this clone is medium-sized (0.01 to 0.1%). The chain carries TRBV7-8 and TRBJ1-2; 8 bases map to TRBD1. This CDR3 spans 17 amino acids. The ends lost 5 bases at V and 0 bases at J; junction bases unmatched: 11. Germline V gives CDR1 SGHVS, CDR2 FQNEAQ. The CDR3 sequence: CASSLPGQEITNYGYTF. DNA for the CDR3: TGTGCCAGCAGCCTTCCGGGACAGGAGATAACTAACTATGGCTACACCTTC.

This sequence joins TRBV2 and TRBJ2-7; TRBD1 matches 7 bases. The CDR3 extends over 14 amino acids. Unmatched junction bases numbered 6, after V lost 3 bases and J lost 4 bases. CDR1 and CDR2 from the germline V gene are SNHLY and FYNNEI. The CDR3 loop reads CASSDQGQLYEQYF. The CDR3 DNA reads TGTGCCAGCAGTGACCAGGGACAGCTTTACGAGCAGTACTTC.

This clone was seen a handful of times. This chain joins TRBV20-1 and TRBJ2-1; no clear D gene. V was trimmed by 5 bases and J by 7 bases, leaving 6 bases between them. CDR1 is DFQATT, CDR2 SNEGSKA, per germline (reference sequence). The CDR3 extends over 10 amino acids. The CDR3 DNA is TGCAGTGCTTCCCTTAATGAGCAGTTCTTC. Its protein is CSASLNEQFF.

The gene calls are TRBV24-1 and TRBJ2-2; 8 bases align to TRBD2. The germline gives CDR1 KGHDR, CDR2 SFDVKD. CDR3 size: 16 residues. V trimming: 1 base; J trimming: 4 bases; junction bases outside the gene matches: 4. CDR3 sequence reads: CATSDFGAGATGELFF. Here the CDR3 DNA reads TGTGCCACCAGTGATTTCGGAGCGGGAGCCACCGGGGAGCTGTTTTTT.

V and J are TRBV5-1 and TRBJ2-1, with 10 nucleotides matching TRBD2. The J segment lost 4 bases and the V segment lost 3 bases, leaving 19 bases of the junction unmatched. Germline loops: CDR1 SGHRS, CDR2 YFSETQ. The CDR3 has 20 amino acids. CDR3 sequence: CASSWPEGSGRTFRYNEQFF. In DNA, the CDR3 is TGCGCCAGCAGCTGGCCGGAGGGTAGCGGGAGGACCTTCCGATACAATGAGCAGTTCTTC.

J is TRBJ1-1 and V is TRBV7-2; 8 bases align to TRBD1. Germline V lookup: CDR1 SGHTA, CDR2 FQGNSA. V shed 5 bases, J shed 4 bases, and the junction held 12 bases outside the gene matches. The CDR3 sequence is 16 residues long. The chain's CDR3 is CASSPDRGRLVTEAFF. In nucleotides, the CDR3 is TGTGCCAGCAGCCCCGACAGGGGTCGTTTGGTCACTGAAGCTTTCTTT. The variable domain in full, completed from reference TRBV7-2 and TRBJ1-1, reads GAGVSQSPSNKVTEKGKDVELRCDPISGHTALYWYRQSLGQGLEFLIYFQGNSAPDKSGLPSDRFSAERTGGSVSTLTIQRTQQEDSAVYLCASSPDRGRLVTEAFFGQGTRLTVV.